The rows below give T cell receptor beta chains drawn from one sample of a study of glioma-infiltrating T cells. TCRdb analysed the multiplex PCR reads with MiXCR anew, one entry per CDR3 protein. The sample holds over 140,000 distinct CDR3 sequences, roughly two fifths seen once. Sequenced sample: glioma tissue, nonneoplastic brain tissue, or PBMCs (not recorded which). The source is a human donor with low-grade glioma or glioblastoma, undergoing nonglioma brain surgery, or in good health (not recorded which). Each CDR3 is given with its conserved first and last residue. Each record gives: D gene, CDR3 length, clone size, V gene, J gene, CDR3 DNA, CDR3 protein. D genes are given only for firm matches. A row's size may be missing; if present it is once, few, many or a size class.

D: -; length: 14; size: many; V: TRBV4-3; J: TRBJ2-3; DNA: TGCGCCAGCAGCCAAGCAGTGCAGGCAGATACGCAGTATTTT; CDR3: CASSQAVQADTQYF
D: -; length: 13; size: many; V: TRBV6-2/TRBV6-3; J: TRBJ1-2; DNA: TGTGCCAGCAGTTACAACGGAAACTATGGCTACACCTTC; CDR3: CASSYNGNYGYTF
D: TRBD2; length: 12; size: many; V: TRBV6-1; J: TRBJ2-1; DNA: TGTGCCAGCAGTTCAACTAGCGGAGAGCAGTTCTTC; CDR3: CASSSTSGEQFF
D: -; length: 15; size: few; V: TRBV4-3; J: TRBJ1-5; DNA: TGCGCCAGCAGCCCCGGGACACTTAGCAATCAGCCCCAGCATTTT; CDR3: CASSPGTLSNQPQHF
D: -; length: 13; size: once; V: TRBV18; J: TRBJ1-6; DNA: TGTGCCAGCTCACCGGGGAATAACTCACCCCTCCACTTT; CDR3: CASSPGNNSPLHF
D: -; length: 13; size: many; V: TRBV6-1; J: TRBJ1-1; DNA: TGTGCCAGCGGAACCCAGGGGTACACTGAAGCTTTCTTT; CDR3: CASGTQGYTEAFF
D: -; length: 16; size: -; V: TRBV3-1; J: TRBJ2-5; DNA: TGTGCCAGCAGCCAAGACCAGACAAGCCTTCAAGAGACCCAGTACTTC; CDR3: CASSQDQTSLQETQYF
D: TRBD2; length: 16; size: few; V: TRBV4-1; J: TRBJ2-5; DNA: TGCGCCAGCAGCCCCTCCCCTAGCGGGGGGAGGGAGACCCAGTACTTC; CDR3: CASSPSPSGGRETQYF
D: -; length: 13; size: few; V: TRBV28; J: TRBJ1-2; DNA: TGTGCCAGCAGTTTAGAGATGGACTATGGCTACACCTTC; CDR3: CASSLEMDYGYTF
D: TRBD1; length: 13; size: -; V: TRBV28; J: TRBJ1-2; DNA: TGTGCCAGCAGACAGGGGGCAGGCTATGGCTACAACTTC; CDR3: CASRQGAGYGYNF
D: TRBD2; length: 17; size: -; V: TRBV7-2; J: TRBJ2-3; DNA: TGTGCCCGCAGCACCACCGCGGCGGGGGTTGGAGCAGATACGCAGTATTTT; CDR3: CARSTTAAGVGADTQYF
D: -; length: 16; size: once; V: TRBV7-2; J: TRBJ2-1; DNA: TGTGCCAGCAGCTTAGCGGGGGGATTAGGAATAGATGAGCAGTTCTTC; CDR3: CASSLAGGLGIDEQFF
D: -; length: 15; size: few; V: TRBV7-2; J: TRBJ2-7; DNA: TGTGCCAGCAGGTCGGGATCGGGAGCTCGGTACGAGCAGTACTTC; CDR3: CASRSGSGARYEQYF
D: -; length: 14; size: -; V: TRBV5-4; J: TRBJ2-3; DNA: TGTGCCAGCAGCCCCCGGGACGGCACAGATACGCAGTATTTT; CDR3: CASSPRDGTDTQYF
D: TRBD2; length: 15; size: -; V: TRBV28; J: TRBJ2-4; DNA: TGTGCCAGCAGCCGTGGGACTAGCGGCAAAAACATTCAGTACTTC; CDR3: CASSRGTSGKNIQYF
D: -; length: 13; size: few; V: TRBV27; J: TRBJ1-6; DNA: TGTGCCACCGCGTTTACCTATAATTCACCCCTCCACTTT; CDR3: CATAFTYNSPLHF
D: -; length: 11; size: -; V: TRBV28; J: TRBJ1-2; DNA: TGTGCCAGCAGTTTTGGCTATGGCTACACCTTC; CDR3: CASSFGYGYTF
D: TRBD2; length: 14; size: -; V: TRBV3-1; J: TRBJ2-7; DNA: TGTGCCAGCAGCCATACTAGCGGGAGTTACGGGCAGTACTTC; CDR3: CASSHTSGSYGQYF
D: -; length: 13; size: -; V: TRBV6-2/TRBV6-3; J: TRBJ2-5; DNA: TGTGCCAGCAGTTGGTCTAGCTACGAGACCCAGTACTTC; CDR3: CASSWSSYETQYF
D: -; length: 16; size: -; V: TRBV7-9; J: TRBJ1-2; DNA: TGTGCCAGCAGCTCCACTAACACACCGTCGTTCTATGGCTACACCTTC; CDR3: CASSSTNTPSFYGYTF
D: -; length: 15; size: -; V: TRBV27; J: TRBJ2-7; DNA: TGTGCCAGCAGCTTAATGCGGGGGCCCTCCGACGAGCAGTACTTC; CDR3: CASSLMRGPSDEQYF
D: TRBD2; length: 13; size: -; V: TRBV4-2; J: TRBJ2-1; DNA: TGTGCCAGCAGCCGGACTAGCGGAAATGAGCAGTTCTTC; CDR3: CASSRTSGNEQFF
D: -; length: 14; size: -; V: TRBV24-1; J: TRBJ2-3; DNA: TGTGCCACCAGTGATTCGCAGGGTTCAGATACGCAGTATTTT; CDR3: CATSDSQGSDTQYF
D: -; length: 14; size: -; V: TRBV7-9; J: TRBJ1-1; DNA: TGTGCCAGCATCAATTTGGCAGACAGGCCTGAAGCTTTCTTT; CDR3: CASINLADRPEAFF
D: -; length: 14; size: few; V: TRBV7-9; J: TRBJ1-5; DNA: TGTGCCAGCAGCTTAGAAGGGGTCGGCCAGCCCCAGCATTTT; CDR3: CASSLEGVGQPQHF
D: -; length: 15; size: -; V: TRBV6-2/TRBV6-3; J: TRBJ2-7; DNA: TGTGCCAGCAGGGATCGAGGGACTCCTGCCTACGAGCGGTACTTC; CDR3: CASRDRGTPAYERYF
D: -; length: 14; size: -; V: TRBV6-6; J: TRBJ1-2; DNA: TGTGCCAGCGGTTCAGTGGGCTTAACCTATGGCTACACCTTC; CDR3: CASGSVGLTYGYTF
D: -; length: 18; size: few; V: TRBV6-2/TRBV6-3; J: TRBJ2-6; DNA: TGTGCCAGCAGTTTATCGGGGACCCCCATCTCTGGGGCCAACGTCCTGACTTTC; CDR3: CASSLSGTPISGANVLTF
D: TRBD2; length: 15; size: few; V: TRBV20-1; J: TRBJ2-3; DNA: TGCAGTGCTAGAGAGACTAGCGGGGTCACAGATACGCAGTATTTT; CDR3: CSARETSGVTDTQYF